This T cell receptor (beta chain) emerged from a study of blood T cell repertoires in COVID-19. The overall study: The origin of the acute and convalescent COVID-19 samples was the United States, Italy and Spain. Sample material is recorded as cDNA or gDNA derived from T cells, B-cell-depleted T cells, or PBMCs.

Authors' processing steps: Amplification with reference gene primers provided the estimates of nucleated cell counts. This table comes from immunoSEQ multiplex PCR, and its TCRdb copy is limited to in-frame clones, with some not included. The V and J calls and clone size come from that table; D and trimming were worked out from the DNA. Of some 200,000 clones listed, about 80% are singletons. The TCR was taken from a human donor with acute or convalescent COVID-19. The donor label of this sample is uncertain. Sequencing input: peripheral blood.

The CDR3 region has the DNA TGCGCCAGCAGCTTGGGAGGGCTAGCGGGAGATGGTGAGCAGTTCTTC. Translated, it gives CASSLGGLAGDGEQFF. V usage is TRBV5-1 and J usage is TRBJ2-1, with 10 bases that match TRBD2. Unmatched junction bases numbered 9, after V lost 0 bases and J lost 9 bases. CDR1 is SGHRS and CDR2 is YFSETQ in the germline V gene. The CDR3 runs 16 residues.